The 24 T cell receptor beta chains given below trace back to one sample, sequenced in a study of vaccination and CD4 T cells after COVID-19. From the PCR reads, TCRdb called clonotypes with MiXCR, one entry per CDR3 protein. The sample holds more than 25,000 distinct CDR3 sequences; 45% to 50% are singletons and the top ten take 5.5% to 7%. Indicated time point: late sampling 161 to 241 days after vaccination in a few convalescent patients. Specimen: CD4+ T cells from blood, collected about 7 months after SARS-CoV-2 vaccination. The receptors originated from a human donor who had recovered from COVID-19.

This clonotype has only a few counts. The genes are TRBV11-2 and TRBJ2-5; D may be TRBD1 or TRBD2 (5 bases each). Germline lookup yields CDR1 SGHAT and CDR2 FQNNGV. Deletions cut 3 bases from V and 5 bases from J, with 10 bases between. This CDR3 is 13 amino acids long. DNA of the CDR3: TGTGCCAGCAGCTTGGGTAGGGACGAGACCCAGTACTTC. Encoded protein: CASSLGRDETQYF. The full variable domain, completed using reference TRBV11-2 and TRBJ2-5, is EAGVAQSPRYKIIEKRQSVAFWCNPISGHATLYWYQQILGQGPKLLIQFQNNGVVDDSQLPKDRFSAERLKGVDSTLKIQPAKLEDSAVYLCASSLGRDETQYFGPGTRLLVL.

This clonotype was recorded a few times. The chain links TRBV6-5 to TRBJ1-2, with D tentatively TRBD1 (5 bases). Germline CDR1 reads MNHEY; CDR2 reads SVGAGI. V lost 2 bases and J 11 bases, leaving 15 bases between the germline ends. The CDR3 spans 13 residues. CDR3 sequence (DNA): TGTGCCAGCAGTTACGCTACAGGCCGAGGGTACACCTTC. Residues: CASSYATGRGYTF.

J is TRBJ1-2 and V is TRBV7-9; D is unresolved. CDR1 is SEHNR and CDR2 is FQNEAQ in the germline V gene (reference sequence). The CDR3 length is 15 residues. Trimming shortened V by 1 base and J by 0 bases, and 9 bases separated the two germline ends. CDR3 sequence: CASSLGAGPNYGYTF. The CDR3 nucleotides read TGTGCCAGCAGCTTAGGGGCAGGACCTAACTATGGCTACACCTTC.

In its sample, this clonotype was seen a few times. The V call is TRBV27, the J call TRBJ2-1; D remains ambiguous. Trimming left V 0 bases short and J 4 bases short, with 7 bases between. Germline V gene sequence: CDR1 MNHEY, CDR2 SMNVEV (reference sequence). This CDR3 has 14 residues. Here the CDR3 reads CASSLSARYNEQFF. Written as DNA, the CDR3 is TGTGCCAGCAGTTTATCGGCCCGGTACAATGAGCAGTTCTTC.

The gene calls are TRBV14 and TRBJ2-7; tentatively, D is TRBD1 or TRBD2 (5 bases each). The CDR3 contains 14 residues. Trimming removed 0 bases from V and 4 bases from J, with 10 bases in between. Germline-derived CDR1 and CDR2 are SGHDN and FVKESK. CDR3 coding DNA: TGTGCCAGCAGCCAAGAAATATGGGGGTACGAGCAGTACTTC. Its protein is CASSQEIWGYEQYF.

V gene TRBV6-1 combines with J gene TRBJ2-7; 8 positions match TRBD1. Germline V gene sequence: CDR1 MNHNS, CDR2 SASEGT. V trimming: 6 bases; J trimming: 3 bases; junction bases outside the gene matches: 7. The CDR3 extends over 14 amino acids. CDR3 sequence: CASSPGQAYYEQYF. Written as DNA, the CDR3 is TGTGCCAGCAGCCCGGGACAGGCTTACTACGAGCAGTACTTC.

This chain connects TRBV18 to TRBJ2-5, with 9 bases identical to TRBD1. Looked up from germline, CDR1 is KGHSH and CDR2 is LQKENI. J was trimmed by 2 bases and V by 3 bases; bases with no gene match: 4. The CDR3 covers 15 residues. The CDR3: CASSPDRGSQETQYF. The DNA for the CDR3 is TGTGCCAGCTCACCGGACAGGGGTAGTCAAGAGACCCAGTACTTC.

This clonotype showed up just a few times. The chain couples TRBV27 to TRBJ2-1; D remains unclear. V gave up 5 bases and J gave up 0 bases, with 8 bases separating them. Looked up from germline, CDR1 is MNHEY and CDR2 is SMNVEV (reference sequence). This CDR3 has 14 residues. CDR3 sequence: CASSPSSSYNEQFF. The CDR3 coding sequence is TGTGCCAGCAGTCCCTCTAGCTCCTACAATGAGCAGTTCTTC.

There are a few counts of this clonotype. This chain connects TRBV7-6 to TRBJ1-2, with TRBD1 identical over 8 bases. J gave up 5 bases and V 1 base, and 0 bases lay outside the gene matches. Per the germline V gene, CDR1 is SGHVS and CDR2 is FNYEAQ. The CDR3 sequence is 13 residues long. CDR3 nucleotides: TGTGCCAGCAGCTTAGACAGGGGGTATGGCTACACCTTC. Its protein is CASSLDRGYGYTF.

The DNA of the CDR3 is TGTGCCAGCATGCAGGGCCGCTATGGCTACACCTTC. As protein: CASMQGRYGYTF. The J gene is TRBJ1-2, the V gene TRBV28; the D gene is possibly TRBD1 (5 bases). This CDR3 is built from 12 residues. CDR1 and CDR2 (germline): MDHEN, SYDVKM. Trimming removed 7 bases from V and 4 bases from J, with 10 bases in between.

This chain uses TRBV10-3 with TRBJ2-7; D is perhaps TRBD1 or TRBD2 (6 bases each). The V gene lost 10 bases and the J gene lost 0 bases, with 13 bases spanning the gap. The CDR3 is 13 amino acids. Germline-derived CDR1 and CDR2 are ENHRY and SYGVKD. CDR3 bases: TGTGCCACCAGGGGACTCAGCTCCTACGAGCAGTACTTC. It encodes CATRGLSSYEQYF.

The V and J genes are TRBV6-1 and TRBJ2-1, with D possibly being TRBD2 (6 bases). The V end lost 6 bases, the J end lost 9 bases, and 18 bases lay between the germline ends. The CDR3 has 14 residues. The V gene's germline CDR1 is MNHNS and CDR2 SASEGT. CDR3 nucleotide sequence: TGTGCCAGCAGGGGGGGACCGGCGGAGGGTGAGCAGTTCTTC. As protein: CASRGGPAEGEQFF.

Details on this clonotype: Without the conserved terminal phenylalanine or tryptophan, this CDR3 likely stems from a read error. The chain combines TRBV7-2 with TRBJ2-3, with 7 bases that match TRBD2. Germline V gene data show CDR1 as SGHTA and CDR2 as FQGNSA. Germline trimming cut 2 bases from V and 6 bases from J; bases unmatched to any gene: 2. This CDR3 is built from 13 residues. The CDR3 nucleotides read TGTGCCAGCAGCTTAAATAGCGGGGATACGCAGTATCTT. Its translation is CASSLNSGDTQYL.

V and J are TRBV20-1 and TRBJ1-6; the match to TRBD1 covers 8 bases. Trimming at V came to 6 bases and at J to 7 bases, leaving 8 bases not matched to a gene. This CDR3 contains 14 residues. Germline-derived CDR1 and CDR2 are DFQATT and SNEGSKA (reference sequence). The CDR3 sequence is CSASFRDRNSPLHF. CDR3 DNA sequence: TGCAGTGCGTCCTTCCGGGACAGGAATTCACCCCTCCACTTT.

V usage is TRBV28 and J usage is TRBJ2-7; D is possibly TRBD1 (6 bases). In germline, CDR1 is MDHEN, CDR2 SYDVKM. There are 13 residues in the CDR3. V dropped 1 base and J dropped 6 bases, with 10 bases sitting between them. DNA for the CDR3: TGTGCCAGCAGTTTATTGGGGGCTTTCGAGCAGTACTTC. Amino acid sequence: CASSLLGAFEQYF.

As to this clonotype: Sequence at one end of the junction differs from germline and may be a read error. The V and J genes are TRBV6-1 and TRBJ2-4; 7 positions match TRBD2. CDR1 is MNHNS, CDR2 SASEGT, per germline. The CDR3 totals 16 residues. The CDR3 DNA is TGTGCCGGCAGTGACCGACTAGCCCTAGCCAAAAACATTCAGTACTTC. The encoded protein is CAGSDRLALAKNIQYF.

The chain couples TRBV24-1 to TRBJ2-5; D may be TRBD1 (6 bases). Germline V gene sequence: CDR1 KGHDR, CDR2 SFDVKD. This CDR3 is 14 amino acids long. The V gene lost 6 bases and the J gene lost 1 base, with 11 bases spanning the gap. The CDR3 nucleotides are TGTGCCACCAGTCAGGGGACATTCCAAGAGACCCAGTACTTC. This encodes CATSQGTFQETQYF.

The chain links TRBV2 to TRBJ2-2; 12 bases line up with TRBD2. The CDR3 runs to 16 residues. V trimming: 5 bases; J trimming: 4 bases; junction bases outside the gene matches: 5. The germline gives CDR1 SNHLY, CDR2 FYNNEI. The chain's CDR3 is CASSPRTSGVTGELFF. CDR3 bases: TGTGCCAGCAGTCCGAGGACTAGCGGGGTCACCGGGGAGCTGTTTTTT.

This clonotype appeared once. The rearrangement uses TRBV7-9 and TRBJ1-1; D is unclear. The CDR3 covers 13 residues. Germline values: CDR1 SEHNR, CDR2 FQNEAQ (reference sequence). V was trimmed by 1 base and J by 7 bases, leaving 10 bases between them. CDR3 sequence: CASSLDENFEAFF. The CDR3 DNA follows: TGTGCCAGCAGCTTAGACGAGAATTTTGAAGCTTTCTTT.

In nucleotides, the CDR3 is TGTGCCAGCAGTCCGGCGGGTTCTGGAAACACCATATATTTT. It yields the protein CASSPAGSGNTIYF. The chain uses TRBV28 and TRBJ1-3; D is uncertain. Trimming cost V 5 bases and J 1 base, with 9 bases left between them. This CDR3 region has 14 residues. The germline V gene has CDR1 MDHEN and CDR2 SYDVKM.

This clonotype was observed a handful of times. The V gene is TRBV19, the J gene TRBJ2-7, with a possible D match to TRBD2 (6 bases). The V gene's germline CDR1 is LNHDA and CDR2 SQIVND (reference sequence). The ends were cut back, 3 bases at V and 3 bases at J, with 6 bases in the middle. The CDR3 has 12 amino acids. CDR3 nucleotide sequence: TGTGCCAGTAGTATGGGGGGCTACGAGCAGTACTTC. This codes for CASSMGGYEQYF.

CDR3 bases: TGCAGCCCAAGACTAGCCTCGGATGAGCAGTTCTTC. This encodes CSPRLASDEQFF. V usage is TRBV29-1 and J usage is TRBJ2-1, with 7 nucleotides matching TRBD2. Trimming at V came to 8 bases and at J to 8 bases, leaving 9 bases not matched to a gene. The CDR3 loop spans 12 amino acids. CDR1 and CDR2 (germline): SQVTM, ANQGSEA.

This clonotype was counted once. CDR3 DNA: TGTGCCAGCAGGGGGGAGGGCACTGAAGCTTTCTTT. Protein product: CASRGEGTEAFF. The J gene is TRBJ1-1, the V gene TRBV6-1; TRBD1 might be the D (5 bases). CDR1 is MNHNS, CDR2 SASEGT, per germline. The CDR3 consists of 12 residues. V lost 6 bases and J lost 4, with 9 bases in between.

The genes are TRBV6-1 and TRBJ2-7; no firm D call. The germline CDR1 and CDR2 sequences are MNHNS and SASEGT. The germline V and J ends were trimmed by 8 bases and 4 bases, with 15 bases remaining between them. The CDR3 contains 13 residues. The CDR3 DNA follows: TGTGCCAGCGCCGCTGAGGTCCCGTACGAGCAGTACTTC. Encoded protein: CASAAEVPYEQYF.